Listed here is a single T cell receptor beta chain. The antigen is undetermined. PCR primers comprised 60 Vbeta and 13 Jbeta primers. Data came from immunoSEQ multiplex PCR; TCRdb stores just in-frame clones and leaves some out. The sample includes approximately 190,000 clones, around 70% of them seen just once. The data derive from a study of cytomegalovirus exposure and HLA in healthy donors. About the study: Sequencing of some 200 million T cells in an earlier analysis found 95 million to 120 million unique TCR beta sequences. Study-wide results and caveats: The study put around 180 TCR beta chains on its list as cytomegalovirus-associated. Several of the most significant clusters appeared, in a later analysis, to be linked to common viral pathogens. Available immune exposure information covered CMV serostatus only.

There are 16 residues in the CDR3. Germline loops: CDR1 MNHNY, CDR2 SVGAGI (reference sequence). V shed 6 bases and J shed 4 bases, with 19 bases lying between them. The material sequenced was PBMCs. The rearrangement uses TRBV6-6 and TRBJ1-3, with D perhaps matching TRBD1 (6 bases). The origin of this receptor is a man aged 35-49 years in good health and CMV-seropositive. DNA for the CDR3: TGTGCCAGCAGCCCCCTCCCAGGGGCGACAGGAAACACCATATATTTT. It specifies CASSPLPGATGNTIYF.